Shown below are 15 T cell receptor beta chains from a single sample sequenced in a study of glioma-infiltrating T cells after dendritic cell vaccination. Clones were sequenced by immunoSEQ multiplex PCR, and TCRdb holds only the in-frame ones, with some missing. The table records over 80,000 clones, about 90% of them present only once. The sequences come from blood, collected before dendritic cell vaccination. The receptor source for this set is a human donor with glioblastoma.

CDR3 DNA: TGTGCCAGCAGTGAGTCTAGCGGGAGGTTCTGGCAGTTCTTC. This gives the protein CASSESSGRFWQFF. The chain couples TRBV6-1 to TRBJ2-1; 11 nucleotides match TRBD2. The J segment lost 12 bases and the V segment lost 3 bases, leaving 7 bases of the junction unmatched. The CDR3 sequence is 14 residues long. The germline CDR1 and CDR2 sequences are MNHNS and SASEGT.

The J gene is TRBJ2-2, the V gene TRBV9; perhaps TRBD1 as D (5 bases). CDR3 length: 15 amino acids. V lost 0 bases and J 0 bases, leaving 6 bases between the germline ends. Germline values: CDR1 SGDLS, CDR2 YYNGEE. The CDR3 nucleotides are TGTGCCAGCAGCGTAGGACAGTCGAACACCGGGGAGCTGTTTTTT. It specifies CASSVGQSNTGELFF. Filled out from reference TRBV9 and TRBJ2-2, the complete variable domain reads DSGVTQTPKHLITATGQRVTLRCSPRSGDLSVYWYQQSLDQGLQFLIQYYNGEERAKGNILERFSAQQFPDLHSELNLSSLELGDSALYFCASSVGQSNTGELFFGEGSRLTVL.

The chain uses TRBV10-1 and TRBJ2-5, with 8 bases fitting TRBD1. V was pared by 6 bases and J by 1 base, with 4 bases of the junction left unmatched. CDR1 WNHNN and CDR2 SYGVQD come from the germline V gene (reference sequence). The CDR3 is 14 residues long. CDR3 DNA sequence: TGCGCCAGCAGCGAGGACAGGGTCCAAGAGACCCAGTACTTC. This encodes CASSEDRVQETQYF.

The rearrangement joins TRBV15 to TRBJ2-5; 11 nucleotides match TRBD2. V trimming: 5 bases; J trimming: 1 base; junction bases outside the gene matches: 6. Germline CDR1 LNHNV, CDR2 YYDKDF (reference sequence). The CDR3 covers 16 residues. The DNA of the CDR3 is TGTGCCACCAGCCTCCGGACTAGCGGGTTCCAAGAGACCCAGTACTTC. It translates to CATSLRTSGFQETQYF.

This chain connects TRBV19 to TRBJ2-7; no definite D call. Trimming removed 3 bases from V and 2 bases from J, with 11 bases in between. The CDR3 is made up of 14 amino acids. Germline V gives CDR1 LNHDA, CDR2 SQIVND (reference sequence). CDR3 protein: CASSMGDGPYEQYF. The DNA of the CDR3 is TGTGCCAGTAGTATGGGCGACGGTCCCTACGAGCAGTACTTC.

The CDR3 bases are TGCGCCAGCAGTGAGTCGATAGCGGGAACCTCCGGGAGTGAGCAGTACTTC. Translating it yields CASSESIAGTSGSEQYF. The chain uses TRBV10-1 and TRBJ2-7, with TRBD2 identical over 8 bases. The CDR3 has 17 residues. CDR1 WNHNN and CDR2 SYGVQD come from the germline V gene (reference sequence). J was trimmed by 7 bases and V by 0 bases; bases with no gene match: 14.

CDR3 protein: CASSPTEYYYGYTF. Here the CDR3 DNA reads TGTGCCAGCAGCCCGACAGAATACTACTATGGCTACACCTTC. The V call is TRBV5-6, the J call TRBJ1-2; weak D call: TRBD1 (5 bases). V gave up 4 bases and J gave up 3 bases, with 13 bases separating them. CDR3 length: 14 amino acids. CDR1 and CDR2 (germline): SGHDT, YYEEEE. Looking up the rest from reference TRBV5-6 and TRBJ1-2 gives the full variable domain: DAGVTQSPTHLIKTRGQQVTLRCSPKSGHDTVSWYQQALGQGPQFIFQYYEEEERQRGNFPDRFSGHQFPNYSSELNVNALLLGDSALYLCASSPTEYYYGYTFGSGTRLTVV.

The chain employs TRBV5-6 and TRBJ2-1; 7 bases are shared with TRBD1. With 2 bases clipped from V and 8 bases from J, the junction kept 1 base outside the gene matches. Germline V CDR1 and CDR2: SGHDT, YYEEEE. This CDR3 is 12 amino acids long. CDR3 residues: CASSFTGDEQFF. DNA of the CDR3: TGTGCCAGCAGCTTCACAGGGGATGAGCAGTTCTTC.

The V and J genes are TRBV10-1 and TRBJ1-1; 7 nucleotides align to TRBD1. The germline gives CDR1 WNHNN, CDR2 SYGVQD (reference sequence). This CDR3 is 14 amino acids long. J lost 5 bases, V lost 2 bases, and 5 bases had no gene match. CDR3 bases: TGCGCCAGCAGTGAGGTCAAGGGGGCAACTGAAGCTTTCTTT. Translated: CASSEVKGATEAFF.

This rearrangement joins TRBV5-1 to TRBJ2-5; D may be TRBD1 (6 bases). Deletions cut 4 bases from V and 6 bases from J, with 19 bases between. The CDR3 has 15 amino acids. Germline V lookup: CDR1 SGHRS, CDR2 YFSETQ. The CDR3 sequence: CASSANTGQQKTQYF. The CDR3 DNA follows: TGCGCCAGCAGCGCAAATACAGGGCAGCAAAAGACCCAGTACTTC.

J is TRBJ2-1 and V is TRBV19; D possibly corresponds to TRBD2 (6 bases). The CDR3 is 16 residues long. Trimming took 5 bases from V and 0 from J, leaving 14 bases between them. Germline-derived CDR1 and CDR2 are LNHDA and SQIVND (reference sequence). CDR3 DNA sequence: TGTGCCAGTAGTCCTTTTGCGGGACTCTCCTACAATGAGCAGTTCTTC. Its protein is CASSPFAGLSYNEQFF.

The J gene is TRBJ2-1, the V gene TRBV5-8, with TRBD1 matching 7 bases. The V and J ends lost 0 bases and 4 bases, in that order; junction bases with no gene match: 7. CDR3 size: 16 residues. Germline values: CDR1 SGHTS, CDR2 YDEGEE. The CDR3 DNA reads TGTGCCAGCAGCTTGGGGCAGGGGGAATTATACAATGAGCAGTTCTTC. This codes for CASSLGQGELYNEQFF.

The chain employs TRBV5-1 and TRBJ2-7; 8 bases are a match to TRBD1. This CDR3 has 14 amino acids. V lost 4 bases, J lost 3 bases, and 6 bases stayed unmatched. The germline gives CDR1 SGHRS, CDR2 YFSETQ. Here the CDR3 DNA reads TGCGCCAGCAGCCCGGGACAGGTGAACTACGAGCAGTACTTC. Translating it yields CASSPGQVNYEQYF. The variable domain in full, completed from reference TRBV5-1 and TRBJ2-7, reads KAGVTQTPRYLIKTRGQQVTLSCSPISGHRSVSWYQQTPGQGLQFLFEYFSETQRNKGNFPGRFSGRQFSNSRSEMNVSTLELGDSALYLCASSPGQVNYEQYFGPGTRLTVT.

The V gene is TRBV11-2, the J gene TRBJ2-3; 7 bases line up with TRBD1. Trimming at V came to 0 bases and at J to 7 bases, leaving 7 bases not matched to a gene. Germline CDR1 SGHAT, CDR2 FQNNGV. This CDR3 contains 15 residues. The CDR3 sequence is CASSLEGQGVYTQYF. CDR3 DNA: TGTGCCAGCAGCTTAGAGGGTCAGGGGGTTTATACGCAGTATTTT.

The V gene is TRBV14, the J gene TRBJ1-2; 8 nucleotides align to TRBD1. Germline CDR1 and CDR2: SGHDN and FVKESK. The junction had 1 base not matched to a gene; V was cut back by 1 base and J by 9 bases. This CDR3 region has 12 residues. CDR3 sequence: CASSQGQGRYTF. The CDR3 DNA follows: TGTGCCAGCAGCCAAGGACAGGGGCGCTACACCTTC. The whole variable domain, filled in from reference TRBV14 and TRBJ1-2, reads EAGVTQFPSHSVIEKGQTVTLRCDPISGHDNLYWYRRVMGKEIKFLLHFVKESKQDESGMPNNRFLAERTGGTYSTLKVQPAELEDSGVYFCASSQGQGRYTFGSGTRLTVV.